This TCR beta chain appears in the sequencing data of a study of human T cells and chemical hapten exposure. TCRdb used MiXCR to reprocess the 5' RACE reads, holding one entry per CDR3 protein. The table records roughly 82,000 distinct CDR3 sequences, around a sixth of them present only once. This CDR3 is built from 12 residues. Germline CDR1 LGHNA, CDR2 YSLEER. Deletions cut 0 bases from V and 7 bases from J, with 4 bases between. The total RNA was obtained from whole blood that was not fractionated. This clonotype originated in a female donor in good health. The genes are TRBV4-3 and TRBJ2-1; D unclear. The DNA of the CDR3 is TGCGCCAGCAGCCAAGAAGGGAATGAGCAGTTCTTC. Encoded protein: CASSQEGNEQFF.